This T cell receptor (beta chain) was captured in a study of T cells after yellow fever vaccination. This CDR3 has 16 amino acids. CDR1 is MNHEY and CDR2 is SVGEGT in the germline V gene. V shed 0 bases and J shed 4 bases, with 16 bases lying between them. Study observations and caveats: Post-booster reappearance was seen for most primary-vaccination clones (around 96% CD4, 80% to 90% CD8).

TCRdb re-called the 5' RACE reads through MiXCR, storing one row per CDR3 protein. In the table there are 45,000 to 60,000 distinct CDR3 sequences, approximately 6.6% of which are singletons. The sequence was obtained from a man aged 18 to 30 who received the YFV17D yellow fever vaccine. The source material was CD8+ T cells not binding an NS4B(214-222) dextramer, sorted from PBMCs, sampled about 49 days after the first yellow fever vaccination. The V and J genes are TRBV6-2 or TRBV6-3 and TRBJ2-7, with D tentatively TRBD2 (6 bases). The CDR3 nucleotides read TGTGCCAGCAGTTACTCGAGGCAGGGAGGTGATTACGAGCAGTACGTC. Translated, it gives CASSYSRQGGDYEQYV.